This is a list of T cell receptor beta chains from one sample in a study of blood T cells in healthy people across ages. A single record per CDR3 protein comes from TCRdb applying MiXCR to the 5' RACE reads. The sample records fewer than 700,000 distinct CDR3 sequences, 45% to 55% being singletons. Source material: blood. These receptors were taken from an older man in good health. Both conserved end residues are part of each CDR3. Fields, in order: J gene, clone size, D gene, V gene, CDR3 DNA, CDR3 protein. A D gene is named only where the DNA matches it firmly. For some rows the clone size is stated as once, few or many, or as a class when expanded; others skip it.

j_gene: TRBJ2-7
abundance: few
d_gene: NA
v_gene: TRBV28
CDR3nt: TGTGCCAGCAGTTTGAGGGTCCTAAGGGGTAACTACGAGCAGTACTTC
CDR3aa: CASSLRVLRGNYEQYF

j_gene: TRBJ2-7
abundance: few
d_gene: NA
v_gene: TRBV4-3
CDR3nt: TGCGCCAGCAGCCAAGATCATCTGGTGTACGAGCAGTACTTC
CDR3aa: CASSQDHLVYEQYF

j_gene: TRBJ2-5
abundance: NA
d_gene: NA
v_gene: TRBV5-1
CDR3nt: TGCGCCAGCAGCTCATCTTTAACCCCGGGCCCATCGGCGTACTTC
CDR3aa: CASSSSLTPGPSAYF

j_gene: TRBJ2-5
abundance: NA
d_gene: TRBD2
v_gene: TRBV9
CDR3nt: TGTGCCAGCAGCGGTAGCGGGACTCCAATAGAGACCCAGTACTTC
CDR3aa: CASSGSGTPIETQYF

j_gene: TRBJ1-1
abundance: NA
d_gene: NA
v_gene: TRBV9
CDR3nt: TGTGCCAGCAGCGTAGGAGGGGTTAGTGGTGAAGCTTTCTTT
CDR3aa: CASSVGGVSGEAFF

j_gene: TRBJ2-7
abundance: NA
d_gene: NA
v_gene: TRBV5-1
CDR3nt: TGCGCCAGCAGCTTCTCGGGAGTCGCCTACGAGCAGTACTTC
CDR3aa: CASSFSGVAYEQYF

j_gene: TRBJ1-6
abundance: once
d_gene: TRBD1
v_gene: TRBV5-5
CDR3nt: TGTGCCAGCAGCTTGGCGGGGGACAGCCATAATTCACCCCTCCACTTT
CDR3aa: CASSLAGDSHNSPLHF

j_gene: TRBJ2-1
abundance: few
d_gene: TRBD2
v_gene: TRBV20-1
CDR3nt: TGCAGTGCTAACACCGGGACTAGCGGGAGTAGAGATGAGCAGTTCTTC
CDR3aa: CSANTGTSGSRDEQFF

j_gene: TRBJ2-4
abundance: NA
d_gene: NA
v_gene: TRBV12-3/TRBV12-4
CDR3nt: TGTGCCAGCAGCCTCGGGCGCGACAGATGGGCCAAAAACATTCAGTACTTC
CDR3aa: CASSLGRDRWAKNIQYF

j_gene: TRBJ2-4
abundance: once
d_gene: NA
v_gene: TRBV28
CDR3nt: TGTACCAGCAGCACTAGGAAGGGCAAAAACATTCAGTACTTC
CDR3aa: CTSSTRKGKNIQYF

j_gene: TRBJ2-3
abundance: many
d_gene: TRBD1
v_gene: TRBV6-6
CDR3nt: TGTGCCAGCCGACCCTCGGGGGACAGGGGGCGCACGACAGATACGCAGTATTTT
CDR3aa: CASRPSGDRGRTTDTQYF

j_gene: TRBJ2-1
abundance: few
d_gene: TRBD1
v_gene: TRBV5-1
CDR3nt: TGCGCCAGCAGCCCTTCCGGGACAGGGGGAGTCAGTGAGCAGTTCTTC
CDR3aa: CASSPSGTGGVSEQFF

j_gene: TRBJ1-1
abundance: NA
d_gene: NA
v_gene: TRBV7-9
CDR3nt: TGTGCCAGCAGCACCTCCCCAGGGGAAGCTTTCTTT
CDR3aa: CASSTSPGEAFF

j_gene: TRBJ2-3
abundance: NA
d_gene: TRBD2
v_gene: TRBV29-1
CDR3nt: TGCAGCGTTTTAACTAGCGGGAGACCACCTAGCACAGATACGCAGTATTTT
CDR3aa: CSVLTSGRPPSTDTQYF

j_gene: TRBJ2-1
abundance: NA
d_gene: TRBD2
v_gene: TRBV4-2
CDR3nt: TGTGCCAGCAGCCAAGGTCTGGGAGTAGCGGGGCGACATGAGCAGTTCTTC
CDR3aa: CASSQGLGVAGRHEQFF

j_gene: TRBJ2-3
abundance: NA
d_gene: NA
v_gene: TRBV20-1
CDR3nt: TGCAGTGCTAGTGGGGCGTGGGGGGAAGATACGCAGTATTTT
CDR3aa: CSASGAWGEDTQYF

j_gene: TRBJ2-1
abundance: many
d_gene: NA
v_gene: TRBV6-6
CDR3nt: TGTGCCAGCAGTGACGACGGGAACCATGAGCAGTTCTTC
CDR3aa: CASSDDGNHEQFF

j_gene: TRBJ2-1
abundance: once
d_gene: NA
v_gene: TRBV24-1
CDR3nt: TGTGCCACCAGTGGCCCCCGTCCGGGGGAGACCCAGTTCTTC
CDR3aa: CATSGPRPGETQFF

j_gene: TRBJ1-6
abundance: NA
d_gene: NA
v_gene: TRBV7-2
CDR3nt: TGTGCCAGCACCACCCTAGGGGTGTACGTCGATTCACCCCTCCACTTT
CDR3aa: CASTTLGVYVDSPLHF

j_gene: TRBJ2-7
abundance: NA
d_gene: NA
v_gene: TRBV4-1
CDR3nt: TGCGCCAGCAGCCAAGGACTAGTAAGGGTCTACGAGCAGTACTTC
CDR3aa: CASSQGLVRVYEQYF

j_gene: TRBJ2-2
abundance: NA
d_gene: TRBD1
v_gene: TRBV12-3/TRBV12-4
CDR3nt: TGTGCCAGCTCTGGTTGGCAGGGGGACGGCACCGGGGAGCAGTTTTTT
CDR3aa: CASSGWQGDGTGEQFF

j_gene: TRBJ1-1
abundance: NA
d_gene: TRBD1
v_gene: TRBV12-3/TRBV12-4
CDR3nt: TGTGCCAGCAGTCCCTCGGGACAGGGGGCGCGGTCTGAAGCTTTCTTT
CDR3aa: CASSPSGQGARSEAFF

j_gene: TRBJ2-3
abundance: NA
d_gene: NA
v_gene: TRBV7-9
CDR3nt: TGTGCCAGCAGGCCCCGACAGGCCCTCACAGATACGCAGTTTTTT
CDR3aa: CASRPRQALTDTQFF

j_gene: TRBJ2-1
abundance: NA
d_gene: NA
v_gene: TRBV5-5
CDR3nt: TGTGCCAGCAGCCCACCCATGATCGATGAGCAGTTCTTC
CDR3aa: CASSPPMIDEQFF

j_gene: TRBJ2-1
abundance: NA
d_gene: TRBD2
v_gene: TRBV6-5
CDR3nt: TGTGCCAGCAGTTACGGGTTCCGGGGAGCTAGCGGGAGGAATGAGCAGTTCTTC
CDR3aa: CASSYGFRGASGRNEQFF

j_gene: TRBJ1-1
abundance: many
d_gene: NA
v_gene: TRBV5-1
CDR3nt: TGCGCCAGCAGCTCGGGACAAGAGAACACTGAAGCTTTCTTT
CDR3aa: CASSSGQENTEAFF

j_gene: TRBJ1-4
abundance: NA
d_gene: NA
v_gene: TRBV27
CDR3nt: TGTGCCGGCAGCATAACAACTAATGAAAAACTGTTTTTT
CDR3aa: CAGSITTNEKLFF

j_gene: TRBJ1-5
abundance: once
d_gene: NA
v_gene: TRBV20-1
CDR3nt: TGCAGTGCTAGGGAGGCCTACAATCAGCCCCAGCATTTT
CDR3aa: CSAREAYNQPQHF

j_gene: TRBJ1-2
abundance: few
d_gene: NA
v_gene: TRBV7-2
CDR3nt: TGTGCCAGCAGCTTGGGGGCCCCCGGGATGGGGAACTATGGCTACACCTTC
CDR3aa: CASSLGAPGMGNYGYTF

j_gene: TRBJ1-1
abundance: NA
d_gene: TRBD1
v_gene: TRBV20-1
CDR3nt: TGCAGTGCTACTGCTACAGGGGGAACTGAAGCTTTCTTT
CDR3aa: CSATATGGTEAFF

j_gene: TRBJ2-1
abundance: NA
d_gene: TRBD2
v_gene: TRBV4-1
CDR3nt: TGCGCCAGCAGCCAAGGCGCTAGCGGGACCCTCTACAATGAGCAGTTCTTC
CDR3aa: CASSQGASGTLYNEQFF

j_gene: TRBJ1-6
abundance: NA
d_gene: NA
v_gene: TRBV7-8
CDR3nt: TGTGCCAGCAGCCCCCAAACTCGGGGGCGCGGGGTTTCACCCCTCCACTTT
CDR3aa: CASSPQTRGRGVSPLHF

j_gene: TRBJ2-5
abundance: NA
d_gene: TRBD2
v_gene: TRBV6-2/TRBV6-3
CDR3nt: TGTGCCACCGCGGGACTAGCGGGAGTAGGAGAGACCCAGTACTTC
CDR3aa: CATAGLAGVGETQYF

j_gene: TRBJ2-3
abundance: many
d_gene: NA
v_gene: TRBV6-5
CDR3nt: TGTGCCAGCAGTTACTCTCGCGGGAGCACAGATACGCAGTATTTT
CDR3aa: CASSYSRGSTDTQYF

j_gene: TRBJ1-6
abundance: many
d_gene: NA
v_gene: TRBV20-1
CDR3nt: TGCAGTGCTATCAGCGGGAGGAAGGGGGTTGATTCACCCCTCCACTTT
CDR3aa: CSAISGRKGVDSPLHF

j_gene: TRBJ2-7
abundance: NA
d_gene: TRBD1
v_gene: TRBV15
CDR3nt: TGTGCCACCAGCAGTCGACAGGGGGTACTCAATGAGCAGTACTTC
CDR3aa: CATSSRQGVLNEQYF

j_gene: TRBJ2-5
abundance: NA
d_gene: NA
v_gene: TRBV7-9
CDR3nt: TGTGCCAGCAATGTGGTCCGGGTTGTAGGGACCCAGTACTTC
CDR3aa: CASNVVRVVGTQYF

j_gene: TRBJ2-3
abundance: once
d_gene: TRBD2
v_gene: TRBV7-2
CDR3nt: TGTGCCAGCAGCCCATCTAGCGGGGGAAGCACAGATACGCAGTATTTT
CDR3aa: CASSPSSGGSTDTQYF

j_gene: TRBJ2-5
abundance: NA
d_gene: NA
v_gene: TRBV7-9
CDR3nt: TGTGCCAGCAGCCCCCCCTTCTCCTGGCAGTACTTC
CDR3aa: CASSPPFSWQYF

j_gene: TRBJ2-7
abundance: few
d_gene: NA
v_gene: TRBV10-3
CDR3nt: TGTGCCATCAGTGAGTCCGGGACGGTCGGAGACGAGCAGTACTTC
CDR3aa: CAISESGTVGDEQYF

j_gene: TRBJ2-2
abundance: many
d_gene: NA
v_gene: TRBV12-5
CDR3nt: TGTGCTAGTGGTTTGCCTGCTGCCGGGGAGCTGTTTTTT
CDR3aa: CASGLPAAGELFF

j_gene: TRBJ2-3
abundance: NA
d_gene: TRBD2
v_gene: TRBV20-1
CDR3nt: TGCAGCGCCCTTCCGGTTGGACTAGCGGGAGCCATCACAGATACGCAGTATTTT
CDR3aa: CSALPVGLAGAITDTQYF

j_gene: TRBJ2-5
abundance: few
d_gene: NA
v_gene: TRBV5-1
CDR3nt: TGCGCCAGCAGCCCTGGGGTGACGGACCAAGAGACCCAGTACTTC
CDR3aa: CASSPGVTDQETQYF

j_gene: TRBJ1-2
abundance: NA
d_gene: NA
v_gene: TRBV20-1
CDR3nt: TGCAGTGCTAGATCGGGGTTCACGGCTGGCTACACCTTC
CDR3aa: CSARSGFTAGYTF